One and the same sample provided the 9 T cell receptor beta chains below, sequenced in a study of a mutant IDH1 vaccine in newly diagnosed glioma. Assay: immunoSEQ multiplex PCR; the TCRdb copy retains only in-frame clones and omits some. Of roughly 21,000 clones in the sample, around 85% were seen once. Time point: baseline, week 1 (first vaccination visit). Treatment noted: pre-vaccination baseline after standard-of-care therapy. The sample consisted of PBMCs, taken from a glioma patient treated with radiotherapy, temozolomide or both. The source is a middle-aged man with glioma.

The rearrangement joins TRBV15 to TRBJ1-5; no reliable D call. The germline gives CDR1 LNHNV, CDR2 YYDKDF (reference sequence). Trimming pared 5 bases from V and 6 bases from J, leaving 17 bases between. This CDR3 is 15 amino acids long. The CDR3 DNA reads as TGTGCCACCAGCCCATTCCAGAGGGCGGTTCAGCCCCAGCATTTT. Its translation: CATSPFQRAVQPQHF.

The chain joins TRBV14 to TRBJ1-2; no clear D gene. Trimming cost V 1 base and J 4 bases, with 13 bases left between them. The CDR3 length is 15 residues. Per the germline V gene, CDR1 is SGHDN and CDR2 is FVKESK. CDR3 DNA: TGTGCCAGCAGCCAAGGGGCGATCGTCGCCTATGGCTACACCTTC. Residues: CASSQGAIVAYGYTF. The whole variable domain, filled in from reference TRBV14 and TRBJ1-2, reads EAGVTQFPSHSVIEKGQTVTLRCDPISGHDNLYWYRRVMGKEIKFLLHFVKESKQDESGMPNNRFLAERTGGTYSTLKVQPAELEDSGVYFCASSQGAIVAYGYTFGSGTRLTVV.

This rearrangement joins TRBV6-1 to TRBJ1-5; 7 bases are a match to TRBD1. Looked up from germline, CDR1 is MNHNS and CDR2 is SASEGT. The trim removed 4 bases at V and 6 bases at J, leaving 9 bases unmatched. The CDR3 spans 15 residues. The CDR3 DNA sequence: TGTGCCAGCAGTGGGTTCGGAGGGGGCGGTCAGCCCCAGCATTTT. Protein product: CASSGFGGGGQPQHF.

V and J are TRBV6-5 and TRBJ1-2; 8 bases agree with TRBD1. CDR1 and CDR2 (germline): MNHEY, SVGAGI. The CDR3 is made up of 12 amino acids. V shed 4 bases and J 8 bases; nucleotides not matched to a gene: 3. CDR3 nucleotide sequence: TGTGCCAGCAGTTCAGGGGGCCTCGGCTACACCTTC. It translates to CASSSGGLGYTF.

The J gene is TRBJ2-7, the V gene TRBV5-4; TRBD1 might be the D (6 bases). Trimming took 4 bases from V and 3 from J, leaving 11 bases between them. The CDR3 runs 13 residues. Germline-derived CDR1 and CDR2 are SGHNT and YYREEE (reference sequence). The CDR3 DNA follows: TGTGCCAGCAGCCTCCCGACAGGCTACGAGCAGTACTTC. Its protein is CASSLPTGYEQYF.

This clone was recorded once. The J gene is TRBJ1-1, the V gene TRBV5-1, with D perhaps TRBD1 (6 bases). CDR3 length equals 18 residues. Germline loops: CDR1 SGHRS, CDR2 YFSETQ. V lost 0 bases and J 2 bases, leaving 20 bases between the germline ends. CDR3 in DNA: TGCGCCAGCAGCTTGGGAAACACTCAGGGGTGGGGTAACACTGAAGCTTTCTTT. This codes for CASSLGNTQGWGNTEAFF.

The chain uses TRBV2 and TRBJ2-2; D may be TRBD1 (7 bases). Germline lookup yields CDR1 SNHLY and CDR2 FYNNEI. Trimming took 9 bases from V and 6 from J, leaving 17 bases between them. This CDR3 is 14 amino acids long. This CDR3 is CARNRGLFPGELFF. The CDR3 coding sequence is TGTGCCAGGAACAGGGGACTCTTTCCCGGGGAGCTGTTTTTT.

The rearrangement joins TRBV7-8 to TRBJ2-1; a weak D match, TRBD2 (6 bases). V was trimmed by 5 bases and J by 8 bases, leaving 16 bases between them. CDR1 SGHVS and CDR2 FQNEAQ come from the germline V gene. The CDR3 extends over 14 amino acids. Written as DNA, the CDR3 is TGTGCCAGCAGCCTGAGCGGGTGGCGCGATGAGCAGTTCTTC. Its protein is CASSLSGWRDEQFF.

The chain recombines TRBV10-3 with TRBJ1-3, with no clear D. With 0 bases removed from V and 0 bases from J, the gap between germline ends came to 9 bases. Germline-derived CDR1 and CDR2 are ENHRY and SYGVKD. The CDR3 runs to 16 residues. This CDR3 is CAISESGGSSGNTIYF. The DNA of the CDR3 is TGTGCCATCAGTGAGTCGGGCGGTAGCTCTGGAAACACCATATATTTT.